The rows below give T cell receptor beta chains drawn from one sample of a study of cytomegalovirus exposure and HLA in healthy donors. Repertoires were generated with immunoSEQ multiplex PCR, while TCRdb's copy carries only in-frame clones and drops some. The table for this sample gives fewer than 75,000 clones. Sequenced input: PBMCs. Source of these receptors: a boy between 10 and 17 years old in good health and CMV-seronegative. CDR3s include the opening cysteine and the closing phenylalanine or tryptophan. A D gene is named only where the DNA matches it firmly.

j_call d_call v_call cdr3_aa cdr3_nt
TRBJ2-7 NA TRBV29-1 CSVRDPGREGQYF TGCAGCGTCAGAGACCCCGGCCGGGAAGGGCAGTACTTC
TRBJ2-7 NA TRBV5-1 CASSSTSQPTYEQYF TGCGCCAGCAGCTCAACTTCCCAACCCACCTACGAGCAGTACTTC
TRBJ2-2 NA TRBV2 CARSGDNTGELFF TGTGCCAGATCCGGGGATAACACCGGGGAGCTGTTTTTT
TRBJ1-2 TRBD1 TRBV6-1 CASSAGQGGYGYTF TGTGCCAGCAGTGCCGGACAGGGAGGCTATGGCTACACCTTC
TRBJ2-2 TRBD1 TRBV4-3 CASSQVNRGTGELFF TGCGCCAGCAGCCAAGTTAACAGGGGAACCGGGGAGCTGTTTTTT
TRBJ1-5 NA TRBV7-2 CASSPRFDSNQPQHF TGTGCCAGCAGCCCCCGGTTTGATAGCAATCAGCCCCAGCATTTT
TRBJ1-1 NA TRBV6-5 CASSYLQGNTEAFF TGTGCCAGCAGTTACTTACAGGGTAATACTGAAGCTTTCTTT
TRBJ2-5 TRBD2 TRBV19 CAGLAGHLKTQYF TGTGCCGGTTTAGCGGGACATTTGAAGACCCAGTACTTC
TRBJ1-1 NA TRBV29-1 CSVEGGGINTEAFF TGCAGCGTTGAGGGTGGAGGAATCAACACTGAAGCTTTCTTT
TRBJ1-2 NA TRBV25-1 CASSEYETLTGGYTF TGTGCCAGCAGTGAATACGAGACCCTAACAGGAGGCTACACCTTC
TRBJ1-1 NA TRBV30 CAWSPDMNTEAFF TGTGCCTGGAGTCCAGATATGAACACTGAAGCTTTCTTT
TRBJ2-7 NA TRBV13 CASSPRQERTYEQYF TGTGCCAGCAGCCCCCGACAGGAAAGGACCTACGAGCAGTACTTC
TRBJ2-5 TRBD2 TRBV6-5 CASSYTGLGPADTQYF TGTGCCAGCAGTTACACAGGACTAGGACCCGCGGACACCCAGTACTTC
TRBJ2-1 NA TRBV5-6 CAGSPGPGFNEQFF TGTGCCGGCTCTCCAGGTCCGGGGTTCAATGAGCAGTTCTTC
TRBJ1-1 NA TRBV7-8 CASSLSDTEAFF TGTGCCAGCAGCTTATCTGACACTGAAGCTTTCTTT
TRBJ1-2 NA TRBV30 CAWSPSFDRLYTF TGTGCCTGGAGTCCTTCCTTCGACAGGCTCTACACCTTC
TRBJ2-7 TRBD1 TRBV11-2 CASSWGQGNYEQYF TGTGCCAGCAGCTGGGGACAGGGTAACTACGAGCAGTACTTC
TRBJ2-2 TRBD1 TRBV30 CAWSVVTGGRAGELFF TGTGCCTGGAGTGTAGTAACAGGGGGACGGGCCGGGGAGCTGTTTTTT
TRBJ2-2 NA TRBV5-1 CASSRQGGSTGELFF TGCGCCAGCTCCCGGCAGGGGGGTAGCACCGGGGAGCTGTTTTTT
TRBJ2-7 NA TRBV5-1 CASAERRSYEQYF TGCGCCAGCGCGGAGCGGCGCTCCTACGAGCAGTACTTC
TRBJ1-3 NA TRBV19 CASTQIGNTIYF TGTGCCAGTACCCAGATTGGAAACACCATATATTTT